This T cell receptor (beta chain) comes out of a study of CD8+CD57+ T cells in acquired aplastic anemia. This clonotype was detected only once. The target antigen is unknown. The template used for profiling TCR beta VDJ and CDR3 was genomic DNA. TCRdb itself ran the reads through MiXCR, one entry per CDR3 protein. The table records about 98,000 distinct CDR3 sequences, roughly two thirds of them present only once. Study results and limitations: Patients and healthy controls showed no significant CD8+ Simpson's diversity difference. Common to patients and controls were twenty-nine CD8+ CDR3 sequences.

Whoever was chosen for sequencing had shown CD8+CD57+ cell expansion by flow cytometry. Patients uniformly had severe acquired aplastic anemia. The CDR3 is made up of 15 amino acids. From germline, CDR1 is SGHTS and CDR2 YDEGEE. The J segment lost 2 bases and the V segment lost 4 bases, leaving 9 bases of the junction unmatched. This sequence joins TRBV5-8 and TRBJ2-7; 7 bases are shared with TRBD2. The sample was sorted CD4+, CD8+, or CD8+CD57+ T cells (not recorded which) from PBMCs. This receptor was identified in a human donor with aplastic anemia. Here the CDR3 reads CASSLQRGSPYEQYF. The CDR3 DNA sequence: TGTGCCAGCAGCCTCCAGCGGGGAAGCCCCTACGAGCAGTACTTC.